This T cell receptor beta chain was captured in a study of T-cell memory formation after mild COVID-19. TCRdb redid the calling of the 5' RACE reads with MiXCR, one entry per CDR3 protein. The repertoire holds tens of thousands of distinct CDR3 sequences, 8% to 9.5% seen once, with more than 0.95% in the top ten. This clonotype appeared a few times. Germline CDR1 is MNHNS and CDR2 is SASEGT. The CDR3 covers 13 residues. Trimming removed 6 bases from V and 7 bases from J, with 15 bases in between. This TCR was sampled from a man aged 18 to 35 who had mild COVID-19 (a few samples of this study predate the infection). Cell type and time point are not known. The chain carries TRBV6-1 and TRBJ1-1; D is uncertain. The source material was PBMCs or a T cell subset sorted from them (not recorded which). CDR3 loop: CASRPQRPIEAFF. The CDR3 DNA reads TGTGCCAGCAGGCCACAAAGACCAATTGAAGCTTTCTTT.